Reported below is one TCR beta chain. As to time point: baseline, week 1 (first vaccination visit). The treatment here: pre-vaccination baseline after standard-of-care therapy. The data are from a study of a mutant IDH1 vaccine in newly diagnosed glioma. The protocol was immunoSEQ multiplex PCR, while the TCRdb copy is restricted to in-frame clones and leaves out a portion. The table includes fewer than 50,000 clones, roughly 92% detected once. The input for sequencing was PBMCs, taken from a glioma patient treated with radiotherapy, temozolomide or both. The sequence was obtained from a man between 18 and 29 years old with glioma.

In DNA, the CDR3 is TGCGCCAGCAGCCCCAGGGACTGGCGGAGCTCCTACGAGCAGTACTTC. It codes for CASSPRDWRSSYEQYF. This sequence joins TRBV5-1 and TRBJ2-7; possible D gene TRBD2, 6 bases. Germline V gene data show CDR1 as SGHRS and CDR2 as YFSETQ. The CDR3 runs to 16 residues. The V end lost 4 bases, the J end lost 0 bases, and 17 bases lay between the germline ends. The full variable domain, in which reference TRBV5-1 and TRBJ2-7 provide the parts outside the CDR3, is KAGVTQTPRYLIKTRGQQVTLSCSPISGHRSVSWYQQTPGQGLQFLFEYFSETQRNKGNFPGRFSGRQFSNSRSEMNVSTLELGDSALYLCASSPRDWRSSYEQYFGPGTRLTVT.